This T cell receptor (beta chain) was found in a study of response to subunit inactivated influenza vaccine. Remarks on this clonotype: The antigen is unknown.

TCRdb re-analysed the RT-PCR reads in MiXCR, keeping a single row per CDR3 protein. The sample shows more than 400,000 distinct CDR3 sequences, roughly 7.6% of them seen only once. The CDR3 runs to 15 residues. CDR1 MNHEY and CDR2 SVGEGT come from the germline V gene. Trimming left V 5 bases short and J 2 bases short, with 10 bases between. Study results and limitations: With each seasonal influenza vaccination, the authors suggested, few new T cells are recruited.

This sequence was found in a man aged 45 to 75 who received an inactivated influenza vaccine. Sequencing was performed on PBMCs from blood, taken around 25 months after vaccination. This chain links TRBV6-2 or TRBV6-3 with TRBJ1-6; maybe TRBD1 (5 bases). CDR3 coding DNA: TGTGCCAGCAGTCCGGGGCAGACCTATAATTCACCCCTCCACTTT. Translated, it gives CASSPGQTYNSPLHF.